Presented here are 12 T cell receptor beta chains from one specimen sequenced in a study of blood T cells in healthy people across ages. A sample-barcoded 5' primer and a J-beta primer mix were used in a second PCR of about 6 to 12 cycles. TCRdb ran MiXCR on the 5' RACE reads and lists one entry per CDR3 protein. The table shows over 1.5 million distinct CDR3 sequences, with around half occurring only once. The sample comprised blood. Source of these receptors: a woman aged 40 to 50 in good health.

This sequence joins TRBV12-3 or TRBV12-4 and TRBJ2-3, with D perhaps given as TRBD1 or TRBD2 (7 bases each). This CDR3 spans 16 amino acids. V was trimmed by 3 bases and J by 2 bases, leaving 15 bases between them. CDR3 in DNA: TGTGCCAGCAGTTTTAGTCAGGGGGGGTTCACAGATACGCAGTATTTT. As protein: CASSFSQGGFTDTQYF.

This chain joins TRBV5-1 and TRBJ1-2; 9 nucleotides agree with TRBD1. The germline CDR1 and CDR2 sequences are SGHRS and YFSETQ. The CDR3 sequence is 16 residues long. J lost 1 base, V lost 0 bases, and 4 bases had no gene match. In DNA form, the CDR3 reads TGCGCCAGCAGCTTGGGGACAGGGGCCATTAACTATGGCTACACCTTC. It codes for CASSLGTGAINYGYTF. The full variable domain, completed using reference TRBV5-1 and TRBJ1-2, is KAGVTQTPRYLIKTRGQQVTLSCSPISGHRSVSWYQQTPGQGLQFLFEYFSETQRNKGNFPGRFSGRQFSNSRSEMNVSTLELGDSALYLCASSLGTGAINYGYTFGSGTRLTVV.

V gene TRBV24-1 combines with J gene TRBJ1-5, with a tentative D call TRBD1 (6 bases). Germline lookup yields CDR1 KGHDR and CDR2 SFDVKD. With 5 bases removed from V and 5 bases from J, the gap between germline ends came to 12 bases. This CDR3 spans 14 amino acids. The CDR3 sequence is CATSGVGQHQPQHF. CDR3 bases: TGTGCCACCAGTGGTGTAGGACAGCATCAGCCCCAGCATTTT.

The CDR3 loop is CASSLDMSSGANVLTF. The DNA for the CDR3 is TGCGCCAGCAGCCTTGATATGTCCTCTGGGGCCAACGTCCTGACTTTC. The genes are TRBV4-3 and TRBJ2-6; D is unclear. V lost 4 bases and J 0 bases, leaving 10 bases between the germline ends. Germline CDR1 is LGHNA and CDR2 is YSLEER. The CDR3 has 16 residues.

The CDR3 DNA sequence: TGCGCCAGCACATCAGGGCAGGGGTTGAATGGGCCGTCGGAATCACATGGCTACACCTTC. Its protein product is CASTSGQGLNGPSESHGYTF. The J gene is TRBJ1-2, the V gene TRBV5-1, with D tentatively TRBD1 (6 bases). CDR3 length: 20 residues. Germline V gives CDR1 SGHRS, CDR2 YFSETQ. V lost 6 bases to trimming and J lost 6 bases, with 36 bases between them.

The rearrangement joins TRBV11-2 to TRBJ2-1; 7 nucleotides align to TRBD2. V lost 4 bases, J lost 10 bases, and 10 bases stayed unmatched. Germline CDR1 SGHAT, CDR2 FQNNGV. The CDR3 has 14 amino acids. CDR3 amino acids: CASSSGTTAGEQFF. CDR3 nucleotides: TGTGCCAGCAGCTCCGGGACTACCGCCGGGGAGCAGTTCTTC. The whole variable domain, remainder taken from reference TRBV11-2 and TRBJ2-1, is EAGVAQSPRYKIIEKRQSVAFWCNPISGHATLYWYQQILGQGPKLLIQFQNNGVVDDSQLPKDRFSAERLKGVDSTLKIQPAKLEDSAVYLCASSSGTTAGEQFFGPGTRLTVL.

V is TRBV2 and J is TRBJ1-2, with D possibly TRBD1 on 6 matching bases. V was pared by 9 bases and J by 6 bases, with 14 bases between. Germline lookup yields CDR1 SNHLY and CDR2 FYNNEI. The CDR3 runs 12 residues. CDR3 sequence (DNA): TGTGCCAGGAGCTCACAGGGAAATGGCTACACCTTC. Translating gives CARSSQGNGYTF.

Of note for this clonotype: A junction boundary mismatches the germline segment, possibly from a read error. The J gene is TRBJ2-1, the V gene TRBV28, with TRBD2 matching over 11 bases. Germline CDR1 MDHEN, CDR2 SYDVKM. CDR3 length: 17 amino acids. The CDR3 DNA reads as TGTACCAGCAGTTTAGGGCTAGCGGGGGGCCGGGGGGATGAGCAGTTCTTC. Encoded protein: CTSSLGLAGGRGDEQFF.

This chain's CDR3 is CASSQLQNTDTQYF. The CDR3 bases are TGTGCCAGCAGCCAACTCCAAAACACAGATACGCAGTATTTT. The V and J genes are TRBV3-1 and TRBJ2-3; D is ambiguous. In germline, CDR1 is LGHDT, CDR2 YNNKEL (reference sequence). Between the trimmed V and J ends, which lost 2 bases and 2 bases, there was a span of 8 bases. The CDR3 is made up of 14 amino acids.

The chain uses TRBV20-1 and TRBJ2-3, with a weak D call TRBD2 (7 bases). With 6 bases removed from V and 6 bases from J, the gap between germline ends came to 19 bases. The germline CDR1 and CDR2 sequences are DFQATT and SNEGSKA (reference sequence). This CDR3 has 14 residues. The CDR3 reads CSAVKGGESDTQYF. The CDR3 coding sequence is TGCAGTGCCGTGAAAGGGGGGGAGTCGGATACGCAGTATTTT.

The chain has TRBV11-2 and TRBJ2-5, with 12 nucleotides matching TRBD2. Germline-derived CDR1 and CDR2 are SGHAT and FQNNGV. CDR3 length: 17 residues. The junction had 6 bases not matched to a gene; V was cut back by 2 bases and J by 2 bases. The CDR3 spells CASSLRQGLAGQETQYF. DNA for the CDR3: TGTGCCAGCAGCTTAAGGCAGGGACTAGCGGGTCAAGAGACCCAGTACTTC.

The rearrangement joins TRBV20-1 to TRBJ1-2; D might be TRBD1 (5 bases). The V gene lost 6 bases and the J gene lost 6 bases, with 11 bases spanning the gap. This CDR3 spans 11 amino acids. Per germline, CDR1 DFQATT and CDR2 SNEGSKA (reference sequence). The CDR3, as DNA: TGCAGTGCCGGGGGGGAAAATGGCTACACCTTC. It codes for CSAGGENGYTF.